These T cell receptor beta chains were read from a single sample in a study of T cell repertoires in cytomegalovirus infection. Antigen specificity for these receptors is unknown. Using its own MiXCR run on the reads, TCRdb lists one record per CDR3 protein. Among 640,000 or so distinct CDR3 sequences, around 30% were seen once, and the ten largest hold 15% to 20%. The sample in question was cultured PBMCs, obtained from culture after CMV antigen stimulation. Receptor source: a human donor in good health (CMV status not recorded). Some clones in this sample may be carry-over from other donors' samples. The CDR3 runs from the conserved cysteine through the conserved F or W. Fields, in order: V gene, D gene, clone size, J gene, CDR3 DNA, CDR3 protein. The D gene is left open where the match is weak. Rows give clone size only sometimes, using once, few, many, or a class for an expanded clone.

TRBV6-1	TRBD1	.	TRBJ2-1	TGTGCCAGCACCCGGACAGGGACCTACAATGAGCAGTTCTTC	CASTRTGTYNEQFF
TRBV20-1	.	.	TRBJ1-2	TGCAGTGCTAGTTACTTACCGCGTTCCGAACAGGGAGGCTATGGCTACACCTTC	CSASYLPRSEQGGYGYTF
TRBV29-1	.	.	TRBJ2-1	TGCAGCGGGATCGACCCTAGGGGCTACAATGAGCAGTTCTTC	CSGIDPRGYNEQFF
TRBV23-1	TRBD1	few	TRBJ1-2	TGCGCCAGCAGACACCCGGGACAGGGCATTTATGGCTACACCTTC	CASRHPGQGIYGYTF
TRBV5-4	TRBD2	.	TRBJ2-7	TGTGCCAGCAGCTTGGGGAGGGGAGCGGGGGCCGCCTACGAGCAGTACTTC	CASSLGRGAGAAYEQYF
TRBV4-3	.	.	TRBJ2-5	TGCGCCAGCAGCCAGGGGGGACCTACCGGGTCCCGAGGGACCCAGTACTTC	CASSQGGPTGSRGTQYF
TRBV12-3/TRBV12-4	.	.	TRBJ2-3	TGTGCCAGCAAGGAGCAAGCTAGCACAGATACGCAGTATTTT	CASKEQASTDTQYF
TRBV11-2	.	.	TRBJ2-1	TGTGCCAGCTTTTCCTACGCGAGGGGAAATGAGCAGTTCTTC	CASFSYARGNEQFF
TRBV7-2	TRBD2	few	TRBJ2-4	TGTGCCAGCAGCCACCCGGGACTAGCGGACCACAAAAACATTCAGTACTTC	CASSHPGLADHKNIQYF
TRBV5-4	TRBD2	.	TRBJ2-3	TGTGCCAGCAGCTTGGGGGGACTAGCGGGAGTTCGGGATACGCAGTATTTT	CASSLGGLAGVRDTQYF
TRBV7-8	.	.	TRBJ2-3	TGTGCCAGCAACTGGGGGGGGGGCGGTAGTATCTCAGATACGCAGTATTTT	CASNWGGGGSISDTQYF
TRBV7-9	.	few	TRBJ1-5	TGTGCCAGCAGCTTAGCGCCCGGGGATCAGCCCCAGCATTTT	CASSLAPGDQPQHF
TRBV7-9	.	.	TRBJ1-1	TGTGCCAGCAGCTTGGAGGGGGGTGTACCCGTTCCTTTCTTT	CASSLEGGVPVPFF
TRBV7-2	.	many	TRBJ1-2	TGTGCCAGCAGCTTAGCTTTGGGACGGCCTAACTATGGCTACACCTTC	CASSLALGRPNYGYTF
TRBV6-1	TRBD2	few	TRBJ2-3	TGTGCCACCACCACTAGCGGGGGCCCAGATACGCAGTATTTT	CATTTSGGPDTQYF